The 30 T cell receptor beta chains given below trace back to one sample, sequenced in a study of blood T cell repertoires in COVID-19. Produced via immunoSEQ multiplex PCR; TCRdb's table is partial and in-frame only. The sample lists fewer than 500,000 clones; over 85% were seen once. Sequencing was done on a sample of peripheral blood. These TCRs come from a man aged 18-30 years with COVID-19, enrolled during active disease.

The chain is built from TRBV7-3 and TRBJ2-3, with TRBD1 identical over 9 bases. The CDR3 spans 15 residues. Germline CDR1 reads SGHTA; CDR2 reads FQGTGA. V lost 4 bases, J lost 0 bases, and 2 bases stayed unmatched. The CDR3 here is CASSSGQGSTDTQYF. As DNA, the CDR3 is TGTGCCAGCAGCTCGGGACAGGGAAGCACAGATACGCAGTATTTT. The full variable domain, completed using reference TRBV7-3 and TRBJ2-3, is GAGVSQTPSNKVTEKGKYVELRCDPISGHTALYWYRQSLGQGPEFLIYFQGTGAADDSGLPNDRFFAVRPEGSVSTLKIQRTERGDSAVYLCASSSGQGSTDTQYFGPGTRLTVL.

The chain couples TRBV7-3 to TRBJ2-2; no definite D call. In germline, CDR1 is SGHTA, CDR2 FQGTGA. Trimming took 2 bases from V and 5 from J, leaving 12 bases between them. The CDR3 is 15 residues long. CDR3 residues: CASSLQLSGTGELFF. The CDR3 coding sequence is TGTGCCAGCAGCTTACAACTTTCCGGGACCGGGGAGCTGTTTTTT.

The chain is built from TRBV3-1 (or the pseudogene TRBV3-2) and TRBJ2-2; D is undetermined. CDR1 and CDR2 from the germline V gene are LGHDT and YNNKEL (reference sequence). The CDR3 length is 15 residues. V was clipped by 0 bases and J by 1 base, with 6 bases between them. In DNA form, the CDR3 reads TGTGCCAGCAGCCAAGACAGGCGGAACACCGGGGAGCTGTTTTTT. Protein product: CASSQDRRNTGELFF.

The chain links TRBV5-4 to TRBJ2-2; a possible D gene is TRBD1 (5 bases). Deletions cut 6 bases from V and 5 bases from J, with 11 bases between. The CDR3 extends over 13 amino acids. The germline V gene encodes CDR1 SGHNT and CDR2 YYREEE (reference sequence). The CDR3 DNA sequence: TGTGCCAGCATGGACGGACAAACCGGGGAGCTGTTTTTT. Translating it yields CASMDGQTGELFF.

This chain uses TRBV18 with TRBJ1-4, with D perhaps TRBD1 (6 bases). Germline V gene sequence: CDR1 KGHSH, CDR2 LQKENI. The CDR3 totals 14 residues. V lost 5 bases to trimming and J lost 6 bases, with 13 bases between them. The CDR3 sequence: CASSRGRGDEKLFF. The CDR3, as DNA: TGTGCCAGCTCAAGGGGCAGGGGCGATGAAAAACTGTTTTTT. The whole variable domain, remainder taken from reference TRBV18 and TRBJ1-4, is NAGVMQNPRHLVRRRGQEARLRCSPMKGHSHVYWYRQLPEEGLKFMVYLQKENIIDESGMPKERFSAEFPKEGPSILRIQQVVRGDSAAYFCASSRGRGDEKLFFGSGTQLSVL.

This sequence joins TRBV7-6 and TRBJ2-1, with 11 bases lining up with TRBD1. Per the germline V gene, CDR1 is SGHVS and CDR2 is FNYEAQ. The V segment lost 1 base and the J segment 7 bases; nucleotides outside the gene matches: 6. The CDR3 is made up of 16 amino acids. The CDR3 region is CASSLGGTGGLNEQFF. Here the CDR3 DNA reads TGTGCCAGCAGCTTAGGTGGGACAGGGGGGCTTAATGAGCAGTTCTTC. Variable domain in full (rest from reference TRBV7-6 and TRBJ2-1): GAGVSQSPRYKVTKRGQDVALRCDPISGHVSLYWYRQALGQGPEFLTYFNYEAQQDKSGLPNDRFSAERPEGSISTLTIQRTEQRDSAMYRCASSLGGTGGLNEQFFGPGTRLTVL.

The genes are TRBV18 and TRBJ2-4; D might be TRBD1 (6 bases). The CDR3 covers 16 residues. Deletions cut 3 bases from V and 0 bases from J, with 12 bases between. Germline CDR1 and CDR2: KGHSH and LQKENI. Here the CDR3 DNA reads TGTGCCAGCTCACCTGCTGGACAGCTAGCCAAAAACATTCAGTACTTC. It yields the protein CASSPAGQLAKNIQYF.

This clone was seen repeatedly, ten times or more. This rearrangement joins TRBV14 to TRBJ2-7; 7 bases align to TRBD2. Germline values: CDR1 SGHDN, CDR2 FVKESK. This CDR3 has 14 residues. The trim removed 8 bases at V and 4 bases at J, leaving 11 bases unmatched. The CDR3 is CASPPGTTLYEQYF. The CDR3, as DNA: TGTGCCAGCCCACCCGGGACTACTCTATACGAGCAGTACTTC.

This clone was recorded once. V gene TRBV9 combines with J gene TRBJ1-1, with D perhaps TRBD1 (6 bases). Germline V gene sequence: CDR1 SGDLS, CDR2 YYNGEE. The CDR3 consists of 17 residues. Between the trimmed V and J ends, which lost 3 bases and 0 bases, there was a span of 18 bases. The chain's CDR3 is CASSGGIQGSMNTEAFF. DNA for the CDR3: TGTGCCAGCAGCGGGGGAATACAGGGATCGATGAACACTGAAGCTTTCTTT. The full variable domain, rest sourced from reference TRBV9 and TRBJ1-1, is DSGVTQTPKHLITATGQRVTLRCSPRSGDLSVYWYQQSLDQGLQFLIQYYNGEERAKGNILERFSAQQFPDLHSELNLSSLELGDSALYFCASSGGIQGSMNTEAFFGQGTRLTVV.

The rearrangement links TRBV6-1 to TRBJ1-6; no reliable D call. V lost 4 bases to trimming and J lost 0 bases, with 10 bases between them. In germline, CDR1 is MNHNS, CDR2 SASEGT. The CDR3 runs to 16 residues. CDR3 in DNA: TGTGCCAGCAGTGTCGCTGAGAGCTCCTATAATTCACCCCTCCACTTT. It encodes CASSVAESSYNSPLHF.

V usage is TRBV11-2 and J usage is TRBJ2-6; D ambiguous. V shed 5 bases and J shed 0 bases, with 5 bases lying between them. The CDR3 covers 14 residues. Germline V gene sequence: CDR1 SGHAT, CDR2 FQNNGV. The CDR3 DNA sequence: TGTGCCAGCAGCCCTCCCTCTGGGGCCAACGTCCTGACTTTC. Its translation is CASSPPSGANVLTF.

The chain has TRBV11-2 and TRBJ2-7, with TRBD1 matching 9 bases. CDR1 is SGHAT, CDR2 FQNNGV, per germline. This CDR3 has 16 residues. V lost 4 bases and J lost 0; bases outside the gene matches: 7. For the CDR3, the DNA is TGTGCCAGCAGCTCCCAGGGACAGGGCCTCTCCTACGAGCAGTACTTC. Encoded protein: CASSSQGQGLSYEQYF.

The gene calls are TRBV3-1 (or the pseudogene TRBV3-2) and TRBJ2-1; 7 bases are shared with TRBD2. CDR1 is LGHDT and CDR2 is YNNKEL in the germline V gene (reference sequence). The CDR3 runs to 18 residues. The ends lost 0 bases at V and 7 bases at J; junction bases unmatched: 15. The CDR3 reads CASSQDGGGGFMGNEQFF. The DNA for the CDR3 is TGTGCCAGCAGCCAAGATGGCGGGGGAGGGTTCATGGGTAATGAGCAGTTCTTC.

As regards this clone: Other DNA sequences in the same sample also yield this CDR3. The gene calls are TRBV4-1 and TRBJ2-7; D is perhaps TRBD1 (6 bases). The ends were cut back, 1 base at V and 0 bases at J, with 10 bases in the middle. The CDR3 is 15 residues long. CDR1 and CDR2 (germline): MGHRA, YSYEKL. In nucleotides, the CDR3 is TGCGCCAGCAGCCAAGCCTCAGGGGTCTCCTACGAGCAGTACTTC. This encodes CASSQASGVSYEQYF.

The chain links TRBV15 to TRBJ1-5; D is undetermined. Trimming removed 5 bases from V and 3 bases from J, with 11 bases in between. This CDR3 is built from 14 residues. Germline CDR1 LNHNV, CDR2 YYDKDF (reference sequence). The CDR3 is CATSLNSVNQPQHF. The CDR3 nucleotides read TGTGCCACCAGCCTAAACAGTGTCAATCAGCCCCAGCATTTT.

This clone occurred once. This chain's CDR3 is CASSERRNQPQHF. CDR3 DNA sequence: TGTGCCAGCAGTGAGAGGCGCAATCAGCCCCAGCATTTT. The chain combines TRBV6-1 with TRBJ1-5; D gene ambiguous. Trimming took 3 bases from V and 2 from J, leaving 5 bases between them. The CDR3 extends over 13 amino acids. Germline CDR1 MNHNS, CDR2 SASEGT.

The chain is built from TRBV28 and TRBJ2-3; 8 bases align to TRBD2. This CDR3 has 14 residues. Germline-derived CDR1 and CDR2 are MDHEN and SYDVKM. The trim removed 8 bases at V and 1 base at J, leaving 5 bases unmatched. Here the CDR3 DNA reads TGTGCCAGCTGGGACGGGAGGGGCACAGATACGCAGTATTTT. It encodes CASWDGRGTDTQYF.

This rearrangement joins TRBV12-2 to TRBJ1-1. TRBV12-2 is assigned pseudogene status. The CDR3 runs to 16 residues. The CDR3 loop reads CASRPALRAEDTEAFF. The CDR3, as DNA: TGTGCAAGTCGCCCCGCTCTGAGGGCAGAGGACACTGAAGCTTTCTTT.

The rearrangement links TRBV6-5 to TRBJ1-2; 9 nucleotides align to TRBD1. Germline assignment: CDR1 MNHEY and CDR2 SVGAGI. There are 14 residues in the CDR3. J lost 4 bases, V lost 8 bases, and 8 bases had no gene match. The chain's CDR3 is CASGNRDRAYGYTF. The CDR3 DNA sequence: TGTGCCAGCGGAAACCGGGACAGGGCCTATGGCTACACCTTC.

V usage is TRBV30 and J usage is TRBJ1-1; no clear D gene. CDR3 length: 12 amino acids. Germline V gene lookup returns CDR1 GTSNPN and CDR2 SVGIG (reference sequence). CDR3 coding DNA: TGTTCGGCGGGCAGGCAAGGAACTGAAGCTTTCTTT. It translates to CSAGRQGTEAFF. The full variable domain, in which reference TRBV30 and TRBJ1-1 provide the parts outside the CDR3, is SQTIHQWPATLVQPVGSPLSLECTVEGTSNPNLYWYRQAAGRGLQLLFYSVGIGQISSEVPQNLSASRPQDRQFILSSKKLLLSDSGFYLCSAGRQGTEAFFGQGTRLTVV.

The chain employs TRBV5-1 and TRBJ1-1; TRBD1 matches at 7 bases. With 4 bases clipped from V and 4 bases from J, the junction kept 4 bases outside the gene matches. The CDR3 consists of 13 residues. Germline loops: CDR1 SGHRS, CDR2 YFSETQ. CDR3: CASSVQGSTEAFF. The CDR3 nucleotides read TGCGCCAGCAGCGTACAGGGGTCCACTGAAGCTTTCTTT.

The chain links TRBV27 to TRBJ2-7, with 7 bases matching TRBD2. CDR3 length equals 14 residues. Per the germline V gene, CDR1 is MNHEY and CDR2 is SMNVEV (reference sequence). Trimming took 6 bases from V and 2 from J; bases not matched to a gene: 7. The CDR3 sequence: CASRLSGAPYEQYF. The DNA of the CDR3 is TGTGCCAGCAGATTGAGCGGGGCCCCCTACGAGCAGTACTTC.

This chain connects TRBV5-1 to TRBJ2-1; the D gene is possibly TRBD1 (6 bases). CDR1 and CDR2 from the germline V gene are SGHRS and YFSETQ. CDR3 length: 16 amino acids. Between the trimmed V and J ends, which lost 0 bases and 5 bases, there was a span of 15 bases. The CDR3 loop is CASSLEGQGSHNEQFF. The CDR3 coding sequence is TGCGCCAGCAGCTTGGAGGGACAAGGTTCACACAATGAGCAGTTCTTC.

This clone was seen only once. CDR3 protein: CASSPASGVNTEAFF. CDR3 sequence (DNA): TGTGCCAGCAGCCCCGCCTCAGGGGTGAACACTGAAGCTTTCTTT. This rearrangement joins TRBV11-2 to TRBJ1-1; D is possibly TRBD1 (6 bases). V lost 5 bases and J 0 bases, leaving 13 bases between the germline ends. CDR1 and CDR2 from the germline V gene are SGHAT and FQNNGV. This CDR3 region has 15 residues.

The chain joins TRBV29-1 to TRBJ1-5, with D maybe TRBD1 (5 bases). Germline V gene lookup returns CDR1 SQVTM and CDR2 ANQGSEA. Trimming shortened V by 6 bases and J by 9 bases, and 18 bases separated the two germline ends. The CDR3 runs 13 residues. The CDR3 here is CSVSAGRQWPQHF. CDR3 coding DNA: TGCAGCGTGTCAGCAGGGCGACAGTGGCCCCAGCATTTT.

The gene calls are TRBV6-2 or TRBV6-3 and TRBJ2-1, with a possible D match to TRBD1 (6 bases). From germline, CDR1 is MNHEY and CDR2 SVGEGT. The CDR3 contains 14 residues. V was cut by 5 bases and J by 2 bases, with 10 bases left in between. CDR3 bases: TGTGCCAGCAGTCGAGGACAGACCTACAATGAGCAGTTCTTC. As protein: CASSRGQTYNEQFF.

The chain carries TRBV3-1 (or the pseudogene TRBV3-2) and TRBJ2-1; 13 nucleotides match TRBD2. The CDR3 has 17 amino acids. Looked up from germline, CDR1 is LGHDT and CDR2 is YNNKEL (reference sequence). J lost 8 bases, V lost 1 base, and 8 bases had no gene match. The CDR3 DNA sequence: TGTGCCAGCAGCCAAGGGCGGGGGACTAGCGGGGTGGATGAGCAGTTCTTC. Protein: CASSQGRGTSGVDEQFF.

CDR3 DNA sequence: TGTGCCAGCCGGCTAGCGGACACCGGGGAGCTGTTTTTT. Translated: CASRLADTGELFF. The chain combines TRBV9 with TRBJ2-2; 7 positions match TRBD2. This CDR3 contains 13 residues. Trimming took 7 bases from V and 3 from J; bases not matched to a gene: 3. The germline V gene encodes CDR1 SGDLS and CDR2 YYNGEE.

This clone showed up just a few times. The chain links TRBV12-3 or TRBV12-4 to TRBJ2-2; 8 nucleotides match TRBD1. V lost 8 bases, J lost 3 bases, and 2 bases stayed unmatched. The CDR3 contains 13 residues. In nucleotides, the CDR3 is TGTGCCAGCGACAGGGGCCACACCGGGGAGCTGTTTTTT. Its protein is CASDRGHTGELFF.

The rearrangement links TRBV15 to TRBJ1-2; TRBD1 might be the D (6 bases). The CDR3 is made up of 15 amino acids. The germline V and J ends were trimmed by 3 bases and 5 bases, with 16 bases remaining between them. The germline CDR1 and CDR2 sequences are LNHNV and YYDKDF (reference sequence). The CDR3 DNA is TGTGCCACCAGCAGTCGCGGGGGCAGGGAGTATGGCTACACCTTC. This encodes CATSSRGGREYGYTF.